This TCR beta chain was captured by sequencing in a study of Graves' ophthalmopathy and Graves' hyperthyroidism. CDR3 length: 18 residues. Germline V lookup: CDR1 SEHNR, CDR2 FQNEAQ (reference sequence). V gave up 4 bases and J gave up 1 base, with 17 bases separating them. Using RNA transcripts, the TCR beta CDR3 regions were amplified. After a first-round RT-PCR with HTBI primers, a second-round multiplex PCR was run. A single record per CDR3 protein comes from TCRdb applying MiXCR to the multiplex PCR reads. The table has more than 1,000,000 distinct CDR3 sequences, 35% to 45% seen once. The sequencing input was peripheral blood or thyroid tissue (not recorded which). The receptor was isolated from an adult man with Graves' hyperthyroidism. The genes are TRBV7-9 and TRBJ2-6, with D possibly being TRBD2 (7 bases). CDR3 sequence: CASSWVGGPISGANVLTF. The CDR3 DNA reads TGTGCCAGCAGCTGGGTCGGGGGGCCTATATCTGGGGCCAACGTCCTGACTTTC.